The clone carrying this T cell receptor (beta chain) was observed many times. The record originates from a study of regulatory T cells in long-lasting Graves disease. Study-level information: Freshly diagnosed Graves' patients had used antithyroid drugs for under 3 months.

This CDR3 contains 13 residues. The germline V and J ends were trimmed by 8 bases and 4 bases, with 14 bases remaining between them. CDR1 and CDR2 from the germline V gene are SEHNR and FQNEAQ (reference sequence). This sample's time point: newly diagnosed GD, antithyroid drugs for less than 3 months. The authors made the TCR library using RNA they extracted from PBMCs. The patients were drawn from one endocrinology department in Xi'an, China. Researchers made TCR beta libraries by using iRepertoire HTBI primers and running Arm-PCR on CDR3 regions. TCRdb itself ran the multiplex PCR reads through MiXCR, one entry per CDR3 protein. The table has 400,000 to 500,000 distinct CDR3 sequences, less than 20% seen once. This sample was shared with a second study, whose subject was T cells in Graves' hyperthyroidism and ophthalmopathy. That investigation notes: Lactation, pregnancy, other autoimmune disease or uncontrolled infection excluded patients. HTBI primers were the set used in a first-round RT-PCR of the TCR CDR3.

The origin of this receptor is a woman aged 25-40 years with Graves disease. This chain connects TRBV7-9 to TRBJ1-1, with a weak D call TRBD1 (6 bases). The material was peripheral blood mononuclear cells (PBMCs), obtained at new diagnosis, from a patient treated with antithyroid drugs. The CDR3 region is CASGRGGGTEAFF. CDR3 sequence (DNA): TGTGCCAGCGGCCGAGGGGGTGGCACTGAAGCTTTCTTT.